The rows below give T cell receptor beta chains drawn from one sample of a study of post-analysis software for immune sequencing data. TCRdb reprocessed the PCR reads with MiXCR, giving one entry per CDR3 protein. Among about 160,000 distinct CDR3 sequences listed, approximately 35% were seen once. This specimen consisted of blood, obtained after autologous hematopoietic stem cell transplantation. These receptors originate from a girl aged 5 to 17 with multiple sclerosis. CDR3s include the opening cysteine and the closing phenylalanine or tryptophan. Fields, in order: CDR3 DNA, CDR3 protein, J gene, CDR3 length, clone size, V gene, D gene. A D gene is named only where the DNA matches it firmly. Clone size is given for some rows only: seen once, a few or many times, or a class if the clone is expanded.

CDR3 DNA: TGCGCCAGCAGCCACGGGACAGAAGGGACTGAAGCTTTCTTT
CDR3 protein: CASSHGTEGTEAFF
J gene: TRBJ1-1
CDR3 length: 14
clone size: few
V gene: TRBV5-1
D gene: TRBD1

CDR3 DNA: TGCGCCAGCAGCCTCACCGGGACGGTCGCGGGCTACACCTTC
CDR3 protein: CASSLTGTVAGYTF
J gene: TRBJ1-2
CDR3 length: 14
clone size: -
V gene: TRBV5-1
D gene: -

CDR3 DNA: TGTGCCAGCAGTGAAGCGGGGGACGCACGAGATACGCAGTATTTT
CDR3 protein: CASSEAGDARDTQYF
J gene: TRBJ2-3
CDR3 length: 15
clone size: -
V gene: TRBV2
D gene: -

CDR3 DNA: TGTGCCAGCAGCTTCAGACAGGCGAACAATGAGCAGTTCTTC
CDR3 protein: CASSFRQANNEQFF
J gene: TRBJ2-1
CDR3 length: 14
clone size: -
V gene: TRBV7-8
D gene: -

CDR3 DNA: TGCGCCAGCACCCCTGGGGGGGAAACTGAAGCTTTCTTT
CDR3 protein: CASTPGGETEAFF
J gene: TRBJ1-1
CDR3 length: 13
clone size: few
V gene: TRBV5-1
D gene: -

CDR3 DNA: TGCGCCGCGGGTCAGGGATTCCACGAGCAGTACTTC
CDR3 protein: CAAGQGFHEQYF
J gene: TRBJ2-7
CDR3 length: 12
clone size: few
V gene: TRBV10-2
D gene: -

CDR3 DNA: TGTGCCAGCAGTTCTGGGACTAGCGGGAGGGCCCAGTTTAACAATGAGCAGTTCTTC
CDR3 protein: CASSSGTSGRAQFNNEQFF
J gene: TRBJ2-1
CDR3 length: 19
clone size: -
V gene: TRBV12-3/TRBV12-4
D gene: TRBD2

CDR3 DNA: TGTGCCAGCAGCATGGACCCTACAGGGTCCAAAAACATTCAGTACTTC
CDR3 protein: CASSMDPTGSKNIQYF
J gene: TRBJ2-4
CDR3 length: 16
clone size: few
V gene: TRBV28
D gene: -

CDR3 DNA: TGCGCCAGCAGTAGAGGAACAACCTACGAGCAGTACTTC
CDR3 protein: CASSRGTTYEQYF
J gene: TRBJ2-7
CDR3 length: 13
clone size: -
V gene: TRBV5-1
D gene: -

CDR3 DNA: TGCAGTGCTAGCGGGGCCGGGACAGGGGGTGGTTCCTCCTACGAGCAGTACTTC
CDR3 protein: CSASGAGTGGGSSYEQYF
J gene: TRBJ2-7
CDR3 length: 18
clone size: -
V gene: TRBV20-1
D gene: TRBD1

CDR3 DNA: TGTGCCAGCACCAACGGAATAGCGGGGCTTAGCACAGATACGCAGTATTTT
CDR3 protein: CASTNGIAGLSTDTQYF
J gene: TRBJ2-3
CDR3 length: 17
clone size: -
V gene: TRBV6-2/TRBV6-3
D gene: TRBD2

CDR3 DNA: TGTGCCAGCAGCCCTATAAAGACTGAAGCTTTCTTT
CDR3 protein: CASSPIKTEAFF
J gene: TRBJ1-1
CDR3 length: 12
clone size: -
V gene: TRBV6-2/TRBV6-3
D gene: -

CDR3 DNA: TGCGCCAGCAGCACCCGAGTGGCGGGAGGGTCCACCGGGGAGCTGTTTTTT
CDR3 protein: CASSTRVAGGSTGELFF
J gene: TRBJ2-2
CDR3 length: 17
clone size: -
V gene: TRBV5-1
D gene: TRBD2

CDR3 DNA: TGTGCCAGCAGCCCGGGACAGGGGTCAGAGACCCAGTACTTC
CDR3 protein: CASSPGQGSETQYF
J gene: TRBJ2-5
CDR3 length: 14
clone size: -
V gene: TRBV11-2
D gene: TRBD1

CDR3 DNA: TGTGCCAGCACCAGGAGGAATGAGCAGTTCTTC
CDR3 protein: CASTRRNEQFF
J gene: TRBJ2-1
CDR3 length: 11
clone size: -
V gene: TRBV6-5
D gene: -

CDR3 DNA: TGCAGCGTTAAGTTGCGGGTATTAATCTACGAGCAGTACTTC
CDR3 protein: CSVKLRVLIYEQYF
J gene: TRBJ2-7
CDR3 length: 14
clone size: -
V gene: TRBV29-1
D gene: -

CDR3 DNA: TGTGCCAGCAGCTTAGAGACAGGGGAAACTGAAGCTTTCTTT
CDR3 protein: CASSLETGETEAFF
J gene: TRBJ1-1
CDR3 length: 14
clone size: once
V gene: TRBV7-9
D gene: TRBD1

CDR3 DNA: TGTGCCAGCAGCTTTAGTAACCAGCAGTACTTC
CDR3 protein: CASSFSNQQYF
J gene: TRBJ2-4
CDR3 length: 11
clone size: once
V gene: TRBV7-2
D gene: -

CDR3 DNA: TGCAGTGCTAGAGATCGAGGGATGCGGGCTAATGAAAAACTGTTTTTT
CDR3 protein: CSARDRGMRANEKLFF
J gene: TRBJ1-4
CDR3 length: 16
clone size: -
V gene: TRBV20-1
D gene: -

CDR3 DNA: TGTGCCAGCAGTTACGGACTAGCGGGAACCAATGAGCAGTTCTTC
CDR3 protein: CASSYGLAGTNEQFF
J gene: TRBJ2-1
CDR3 length: 15
clone size: few
V gene: TRBV6-5
D gene: TRBD2

CDR3 DNA: TGCAGTGCTAGAGATCCGACTAGCCTTGGAGAGACCCAGTACTTC
CDR3 protein: CSARDPTSLGETQYF
J gene: TRBJ2-5
CDR3 length: 15
clone size: -
V gene: TRBV20-1
D gene: TRBD2

CDR3 DNA: TGTGCCAGCAGCCCCGGGACTAGGAGCTCCTACAATGAGCAGTTCTTC
CDR3 protein: CASSPGTRSSYNEQFF
J gene: TRBJ2-1
CDR3 length: 16
clone size: few
V gene: TRBV7-9
D gene: TRBD2

CDR3 DNA: TGCGCCAGCAGCTTTACAGGGTCTGGGGAGCAGTTCTTC
CDR3 protein: CASSFTGSGEQFF
J gene: TRBJ2-1
CDR3 length: 13
clone size: many
V gene: TRBV5-1
D gene: -

CDR3 DNA: TGTGCCAGCAGCTTTCAACCGATCAATGAGCAGTTCTTC
CDR3 protein: CASSFQPINEQFF
J gene: TRBJ2-1
CDR3 length: 13
clone size: many
V gene: TRBV11-1
D gene: -

CDR3 DNA: TGTGCCAGCTCACCACCTGGCAGAGGAGGTTACGAGCAGTACTTC
CDR3 protein: CASSPPGRGGYEQYF
J gene: TRBJ2-7
CDR3 length: 15
clone size: -
V gene: TRBV18
D gene: -

CDR3 DNA: TGTGCCACCAGTGATAGCCAGACCTACGAGCAGTACTTC
CDR3 protein: CATSDSQTYEQYF
J gene: TRBJ2-7
CDR3 length: 13
clone size: many
V gene: TRBV24-1
D gene: -

CDR3 DNA: TGTGCCAGCAGCTCTAGCATATCCTCCTACGAGCAGTACTTC
CDR3 protein: CASSSSISSYEQYF
J gene: TRBJ2-7
CDR3 length: 14
clone size: few
V gene: TRBV3-1
D gene: -

CDR3 DNA: TGTGCCAGCAGCCAAGAAGGGGGAGGGCCATGGGGGGAGCAGTACTTC
CDR3 protein: CASSQEGGGPWGEQYF
J gene: TRBJ2-7
CDR3 length: 16
clone size: -
V gene: TRBV4-2
D gene: -

CDR3 DNA: TGTGCCAGCAGCGTAGGGTCCGCCGGAGCTCACTACGAGCAGTACTTC
CDR3 protein: CASSVGSAGAHYEQYF
J gene: TRBJ2-7
CDR3 length: 16
clone size: -
V gene: TRBV9
D gene: -

CDR3 DNA: TGTGTCATCAGTGAGTCCCAGCGGGAGGGCGAGGCCAAAAACATTCAGTACTTC
CDR3 protein: CVISESQREGEAKNIQYF
J gene: TRBJ2-4
CDR3 length: 18
clone size: -
V gene: TRBV10-3
D gene: TRBD2

CDR3 DNA: TGTGCCAGCAGCAAGACTAGCTTCTACACAGATACGCAGTATTTT
CDR3 protein: CASSKTSFYTDTQYF
J gene: TRBJ2-3
CDR3 length: 15
clone size: -
V gene: TRBV7-3
D gene: TRBD2

CDR3 DNA: TGTGCCAGCGGAACGGGGAGAGAGACCCAGTACTTC
CDR3 protein: CASGTGRETQYF
J gene: TRBJ2-5
CDR3 length: 12
clone size: -
V gene: TRBV28
D gene: -

CDR3 DNA: TGTGCCAGCAGCGAACCGCGCGGATGGGGATCTAGCACAGATACGCAGTATTTT
CDR3 protein: CASSEPRGWGSSTDTQYF
J gene: TRBJ2-3
CDR3 length: 18
clone size: few
V gene: TRBV7-6
D gene: -

CDR3 DNA: TGCAGTGCTAGAGGGGCAGGACTAGCGGGATCAGAGACCCAGTACTTC
CDR3 protein: CSARGAGLAGSETQYF
J gene: TRBJ2-5
CDR3 length: 16
clone size: -
V gene: TRBV20-1
D gene: TRBD2

CDR3 DNA: TGTGCCAGCAGCCCCCCAGGGGAGTACAATGAGCAGTTCTTC
CDR3 protein: CASSPPGEYNEQFF
J gene: TRBJ2-1
CDR3 length: 14
clone size: -
V gene: TRBV7-9
D gene: -

CDR3 DNA: TGTGCCAGCAGTCCCGGGACAGCCTATAATTCACCCCTCCACTTT
CDR3 protein: CASSPGTAYNSPLHF
J gene: TRBJ1-6
CDR3 length: 15
clone size: few
V gene: TRBV12-3/TRBV12-4
D gene: TRBD1

CDR3 DNA: TGCGCCAGCAGCTTGGGGACTAGATCCAATGAGCAGTTCTTC
CDR3 protein: CASSLGTRSNEQFF
J gene: TRBJ2-1
CDR3 length: 14
clone size: many
V gene: TRBV5-1
D gene: TRBD2

CDR3 DNA: TGTGCCAGCAGCCTGGGGGCGGGAGACAATGAGCAGTTCTTC
CDR3 protein: CASSLGAGDNEQFF
J gene: TRBJ2-1
CDR3 length: 14
clone size: few
V gene: TRBV5-4
D gene: -

CDR3 DNA: TGTGCCAGCAGTTTAACGCGGGCTGGGGAGACCCAGTACTTC
CDR3 protein: CASSLTRAGETQYF
J gene: TRBJ2-5
CDR3 length: 14
clone size: -
V gene: TRBV28
D gene: -

CDR3 DNA: TGTGCCAGCAGGGAGGATTATTCCTACGAGCAGTACTTC
CDR3 protein: CASREDYSYEQYF
J gene: TRBJ2-7
CDR3 length: 13
clone size: -
V gene: TRBV27
D gene: -

CDR3 DNA: TGTGCCAGCAGCTTAGGACTAGCTGGAGATACGCAGTATTTT
CDR3 protein: CASSLGLAGDTQYF
J gene: TRBJ2-3
CDR3 length: 14
clone size: many
V gene: TRBV7-2
D gene: TRBD2

CDR3 DNA: TGTGCCAGTTCAGGGGGCAGGGACTATGGCTACACCTTC
CDR3 protein: CASSGGRDYGYTF
J gene: TRBJ1-2
CDR3 length: 13
clone size: -
V gene: TRBV6-5
D gene: TRBD1

CDR3 DNA: TGTGCCAGCAGCTTATTGCCGTCCGCTAGCTATGGCTACACCTTC
CDR3 protein: CASSLLPSASYGYTF
J gene: TRBJ1-2
CDR3 length: 15
clone size: few
V gene: TRBV7-2
D gene: -

CDR3 DNA: TGTGCCAGCATTGCAGGGACCGGGGCCAACGTCCTGACTTTC
CDR3 protein: CASIAGTGANVLTF
J gene: TRBJ2-6
CDR3 length: 14
clone size: -
V gene: TRBV7-9
D gene: -

CDR3 DNA: TGTGCCACCAGTGCTGCCAGGGTCGGCAATGAGCAGTTCTTC
CDR3 protein: CATSAARVGNEQFF
J gene: TRBJ2-1
CDR3 length: 14
clone size: few
V gene: TRBV24-1
D gene: -

CDR3 DNA: TGTGCCAGCAGTTTAGACGGGAGGCTAACCTACGAGCAGTACTTC
CDR3 protein: CASSLDGRLTYEQYF
J gene: TRBJ2-7
CDR3 length: 15
clone size: many
V gene: TRBV12-3/TRBV12-4
D gene: TRBD2

CDR3 DNA: TGTGCCAGCGGGGACGCAAGCTCCTACAATGAGCAGTTCTTC
CDR3 protein: CASGDASSYNEQFF
J gene: TRBJ2-1
CDR3 length: 14
clone size: -
V gene: TRBV12-3/TRBV12-4
D gene: -

CDR3 DNA: TGTGCCTTGCTTAAGGATAGGACCCAGTACTTC
CDR3 protein: CALLKDRTQYF
J gene: TRBJ2-5
CDR3 length: 11
clone size: -
V gene: TRBV30
D gene: -

CDR3 DNA: TGTGCCAGCAGTTGGGGCAGTGACTACGAGCAGTACTTC
CDR3 protein: CASSWGSDYEQYF
J gene: TRBJ2-7
CDR3 length: 13
clone size: few
V gene: TRBV12-3/TRBV12-4
D gene: -

CDR3 DNA: TGTGCCAGCAGCGGACAGATCACAGATACGCAGTATTTT
CDR3 protein: CASSGQITDTQYF
J gene: TRBJ2-3
CDR3 length: 13
clone size: -
V gene: TRBV14
D gene: -

CDR3 DNA: TGCGCCAGCAGCTTATACGGGGAGTATCCAGATACGCAGTATTTT
CDR3 protein: CASSLYGEYPDTQYF
J gene: TRBJ2-3
CDR3 length: 15
clone size: -
V gene: TRBV5-1
D gene: -

CDR3 DNA: TGTGCCAGCAGTGAAGGTATGGGACAGGGCGACGAGCAGTACTTC
CDR3 protein: CASSEGMGQGDEQYF
J gene: TRBJ2-7
CDR3 length: 15
clone size: -
V gene: TRBV2
D gene: TRBD1

CDR3 DNA: TGTGCCATCCTGATTTGGGACAGCCAGCAAGGGCGCTCTGGGGCCAACGTCCTGACTTTC
CDR3 protein: CAILIWDSQQGRSGANVLTF
J gene: TRBJ2-6
CDR3 length: 20
clone size: -
V gene: TRBV10-3
D gene: TRBD1